This T cell receptor (beta chain) was sequenced for a study of T cell responses to AZD1222 COVID-19 vaccine. General study results and limits: As reported, nearly half of all spike-specific TCRs target variant regions that are unmutated. A mostly white British donor set with more females was recruited, and clonal diversity was possibly underestimated. Of the AZD1222 recipients, only six were seropositive at baseline.

CDR3 length equals 12 residues. Trimming pared 4 bases from V and 2 bases from J, leaving 6 bases between. Germline CDR1 and CDR2: SGHNT and YYREEE (reference sequence). As for this clone: Its specificity is unknown.

Repertoires were generated with immunoSEQ multiplex PCR, while TCRdb's copy carries only in-frame clones and drops some. The sample yields about 75,000 clones, approximately 89% seen once. The sample consisted of peripheral blood, taken 28 days after the second dose of the MenACWY control vaccine. The chain employs TRBV5-4 and TRBJ2-5; unclear D gene. The TCR comes from an adult who received the MenACWY meningococcal vaccine as a control. The CDR3 DNA is TGTGCCAGCAGCCCCCAACAAGAGACCCAGTACTTC. Translated: CASSPQQETQYF.